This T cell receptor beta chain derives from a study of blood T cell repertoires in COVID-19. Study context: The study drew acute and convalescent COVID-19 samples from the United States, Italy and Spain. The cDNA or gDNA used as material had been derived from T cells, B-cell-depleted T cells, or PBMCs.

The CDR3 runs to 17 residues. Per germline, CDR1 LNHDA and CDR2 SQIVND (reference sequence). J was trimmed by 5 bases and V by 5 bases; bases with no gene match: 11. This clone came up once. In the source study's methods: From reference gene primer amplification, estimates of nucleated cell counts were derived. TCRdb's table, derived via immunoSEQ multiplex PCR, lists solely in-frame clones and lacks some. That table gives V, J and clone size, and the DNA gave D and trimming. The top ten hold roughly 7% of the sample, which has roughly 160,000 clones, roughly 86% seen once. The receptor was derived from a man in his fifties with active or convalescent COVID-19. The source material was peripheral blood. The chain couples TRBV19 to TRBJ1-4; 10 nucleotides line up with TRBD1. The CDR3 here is CASSPRDRGLRNEKLFF. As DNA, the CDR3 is TGTGCCAGTAGTCCCCGGGACAGGGGTTTACGGAATGAAAAACTGTTTTTT.